This T cell receptor (beta chain) was observed in a study of cytomegalovirus exposure and HLA in healthy donors. CDR3 length: 12 amino acids. Germline-derived CDR1 and CDR2 are GTSNPN and SVGIG (reference sequence). V lost 2 bases and J 2 bases, leaving 6 bases between the germline ends. The PCR had 60 Vbeta and 13 Jbeta primers. Sequencing was performed with immunoSEQ multiplex PCR; in TCRdb, only in-frame clones are kept and a portion is missing. The repertoire holds about 240,000 clones, about four fifths seen once, with over 5% in the top ten. As regards this clone: The sample contains more than one DNA sequence encoding this CDR3.

Input material: PBMCs. The TCR comes from a woman aged 40 to 49 in good health and CMV-seropositive. V and J are TRBV30 and TRBJ1-2; no clear D. CDR3: CAWSTGNYGYTF. DNA of the CDR3: TGTGCCTGGAGTACGGGGAACTATGGCTACACCTTC.